This TCR beta chain comes out of a study of early T cells in non-severe SARS-CoV-2 infection. This clonotype appeared a few times. J was trimmed by 7 bases and V by 6 bases; bases with no gene match: 4. This CDR3 is built from 12 residues. Per germline, CDR1 MDHEN and CDR2 SYDVKM. TCRdb processed the 5' RACE reads anew with MiXCR; each CDR3 protein has one entry. The table includes 85,000 to 100,000 distinct CDR3 sequences, 15% to 20% detected once. The sequenced sample was whole blood, obtained at baseline. The clonotype was recovered from an adult who was a healthcare worker with PCR-confirmed SARS-CoV-2 infection or an uninfected control (not recorded which). The gene calls are TRBV28 and TRBJ1-2; 8 bases are a match to TRBD1. DNA of the CDR3: TGTGCCAGCAGGAGGACAGGGTTTGGCTACACCTTC. The encoded protein is CASRRTGFGYTF.